The rows below give T cell receptor beta chains drawn from one sample of a study of T cells in Graves' hyperthyroidism and ophthalmopathy. TCRdb ran MiXCR on the multiplex PCR reads and lists one entry per CDR3 protein. The repertoire holds almost 600,000 distinct CDR3 sequences, about 45% seen once, with around 7.7% in the top ten. Specimen: peripheral blood or thyroid tissue (not recorded which). These receptors were taken from a woman aged 18-35 years with Graves' hyperthyroidism. The conserved cysteine and the conserved F or W are not part of the CDR3 here.

j_call v_call cdr3_aa
TRBJ2-5 TRBV29-1 SYPERWETQY
TRBJ2-5 TRBV25-1 ASTLAGVETQY
TRBJ1-2 TRBV24-1 ATSQRTNYGYT
TRBJ2-7 TRBV10-3 AISDHLTGHYEQY
TRBJ2-7 TRBV5-1 ASSLEGNYYEQY
TRBJ2-2 TRBV2 ANYLQGELF
TRBJ2-3 TRBV20-1 SASERAQDTQY
TRBJ1-5 TRBV12-3/TRBV12-4 ASSPTHRGQVRMEQYQPQH
TRBJ2-7 TRBV5-4 ASSLGLAGNFEQY
TRBJ1-2 TRBV6-6 ASTHGGADGYT
TRBJ2-7 TRBV4-3 ASSQPGSYEQY
TRBJ2-3 TRBV4-2 ASSQGSTFQADTQY
TRBJ1-1 TRBV3-1 ASSQSRVLSTEAF
TRBJ1-1 TRBV10-3 AMGDEGRGTEAF
TRBJ2-3 TRBV6-6 ASSYLAGSTDTQY
TRBJ1-1 TRBV10-3 ATQEGGV
TRBJ2-7 TRBV24-1 ATSDSGTSGTYEQY
TRBJ2-7 TRBV6-4 ASSDETSGRFGYEQY
TRBJ1-2 TRBV5-8 ASSSGTDDYGYT
TRBJ2-7 TRBV6-7 AGGAFVEQY
TRBJ1-2 TRBV7-9 ASSSGFGNT
TRBJ2-7 TRBV7-9 ASSQVQRLYPSYEQY
TRBJ1-5 TRBV6-5 ASSSPAVEISNQPQH
TRBJ2-6 TRBV11-1 ASSSIGAGANVLT
TRBJ2-6 TRBV15 ATSSVLT
TRBJ2-7 TRBV27 ASSLSAWGGPSHEQY
TRBJ2-7 TRBV20-1 SVGTSGGYEQY
TRBJ1-2 TRBV25-1 ASQESLFYGYT
TRBJ2-3 TRBV24-1 ATSGAREDTQY
TRBJ1-1 TRBV10-3 AITASRLNTEAF
TRBJ1-1 TRBV10-3 AVSESARAF
TRBJ2-5 TRBV2 ASSPPVRTSGRPYQETQY
TRBJ2-5 TRBV25-1 ASRVGQETQY
TRBJ1-2 TRBV6-1 ASSEYIGLNYGYT
TRBJ2-5 TRBV7-2 ASSPGLAGGTQY